These T cell receptor beta chains were read from a single sample in a study of OX40 agonist ivuxolimab in advanced cancers. The data were produced by immunoSEQ multiplex PCR, yet TCRdb's version contains in-frame clones alone and is incomplete. The sample has 60,000 to 70,000 clones, 80% to 85% seen once. The source was CD4+ or CD8+ T cells sorted from blood, collected in a trial of the OX40 agonist ivuxolimab. These receptors all come from an adult with an advanced solid tumor such as melanoma, head and neck, liver or kidney cancer. Both conserved end residues are part of each CDR3. The D gene is left open where the match is weak. Clone size is shown for a subset of rows, as once, few, many or a class of expanded clone.

V gene	D gene	clone size	CDR3 length	J gene	CDR3 protein
TRBV7-3	.	.	16	TRBJ2-1	CASSSGGVGGYNEQFF
TRBV7-9	TRBD2	.	16	TRBJ2-5	CASSSGLAGAGETQYF
TRBV7-2	.	.	15	TRBJ1-4	CASSLVAGVAEKLFF
TRBV6-1	.	.	16	TRBJ2-1	CASSERPGGSYNEQFF
TRBV7-2	.	few	12	TRBJ1-3	CASSPPRNTIYF
TRBV5-6	.	.	15	TRBJ1-1	CASSLTVGEDTEAFF
TRBV7-3	TRBD2	.	16	TRBJ2-3	CASSYGLAGGTDTQYF
TRBV5-1	.	.	14	TRBJ2-7	CASSFYSGSYEQYF
TRBV27	.	.	16	TRBJ2-3	CASSLSKGGGTDTQYF
TRBV7-8	.	.	14	TRBJ1-1	CASSLVPGNTEAFF
TRBV27	.	.	16	TRBJ1-5	CASSYPGIFYYQPQHF
TRBV2	.	.	13	TRBJ2-7	CASFSGGGYEQYF
TRBV7-3	.	.	12	TRBJ2-1	CASSLSPHEQFF
TRBV4-1	TRBD2	.	16	TRBJ2-1	CASSQMAAGWGNEQFF
TRBV5-1	.	.	16	TRBJ2-1	CASRSRQESSRNEQFF
TRBV4-1	.	.	13	TRBJ1-4	CASQLQGTEKLFF
TRBV19	TRBD1	.	13	TRBJ1-5	CASSMGQWQPQHF
TRBV5-1	TRBD1	few	14	TRBJ1-1	CASSYRDRGTEAFF
TRBV28	.	.	12	TRBJ1-1	CASSRIEGEAFF
TRBV10-1	.	.	13	TRBJ2-2	CASSERGTGELFF
TRBV28	TRBD1	once	17	TRBJ1-5	CASTRGGTGTSNQPQHF
TRBV7-9	.	.	15	TRBJ2-5	CASSLAATSQETQYF
TRBV7-9	TRBD1	.	13	TRBJ1-2	CASSPDRVDGFVF
TRBV9	.	.	15	TRBJ1-6	CASSASSSYNSPLHF
TRBV6-5	.	once	15	TRBJ1-4	CASSYLGATNEKLFF
TRBV13	.	.	13	TRBJ1-1	CASSLWQNTEAFF
TRBV7-9	.	few	9	TRBJ1-2	CASSFHITF
TRBV5-8	.	.	15	TRBJ1-4	CASSLYGGSNEKLFF
TRBV7-2	.	.	14	TRBJ2-7	CASSTAGTPYEQYF
TRBV4-2	.	once	16	TRBJ1-2	CASSHEGGRPNYGYTF
TRBV29-1	.	.	13	TRBJ1-2	CSVAPLGGYGYTF
TRBV5-1	TRBD1	.	16	TRBJ2-1	CASSLDGQGRNNEQFF
TRBV2	.	.	15	TRBJ2-3	CASSGGGSKSDTQYF
TRBV28	.	.	15	TRBJ1-5	CASSAPGTSNQPQHF
TRBV28	TRBD1	once	13	TRBJ2-5	CATGTAPQETQYF
TRBV7-9	.	.	18	TRBJ1-4	CASSQGTTIIATNEKLFF
TRBV18	TRBD1	.	14	TRBJ1-5	CASSEDRGNQPQHF
TRBV5-1	.	.	16	TRBJ1-1	CASSLLPWEGGTEAFF
TRBV10-3	.	.	15	TRBJ1-2	CAISEGDRTGRRYTF
TRBV5-4	TRBD1	.	15	TRBJ2-1	CASSLMDRGRNEQFF
TRBV7-2	TRBD1	.	17	TRBJ2-7	CASSFSPQGTGNYEQYF
TRBV18	.	.	14	TRBJ1-2	CASSPPVMNYGYTF
TRBV19	.	.	15	TRBJ1-2	CASSPTGLANYGYTF
TRBV5-5	TRBD1	.	15	TRBJ1-3	CASSLGRGRGNTIYF
TRBV5-6	.	.	16	TRBJ1-1	CASSPLGRGQNTEAFF
TRBV5-1	.	.	14	TRBJ1-3	CASSLGASGNTIYF
TRBV6-5	.	.	13	TRBJ2-3	CASSLPPRPTQYF
TRBV7-2	.	once	17	TRBJ2-1	CASSLVVGSSSYNEQFF